What follows are 2 T cell receptor beta chains derived from one specimen sequenced in a study of blood T cells in healthy people across ages. A second PCR, run for about 7 to 11 cycles, used a sample-barcoded 5' primer plus a J-beta primer mix. Via MiXCR, TCRdb re-called the 5' RACE reads, giving one row per CDR3 protein. In the table there are about 670,000 distinct CDR3 sequences, about 50% of which are singletons. The sample consisted of blood. The receptors were sampled from a woman of 80 years or more in good health.

The CDR3 region is CASRARESDTQYF. The DNA of the CDR3 is TGTGCCAGCAGGGCCCGAGAGTCAGATACGCAGTATTTT. The chain links TRBV2 to TRBJ2-3; unclear D gene. Germline values: CDR1 SNHLY, CDR2 FYNNEI. V was trimmed by 6 bases and J by 4 bases, leaving 11 bases between them. This CDR3 is built from 13 residues.

The chain employs TRBV30 and TRBJ2-3; D ambiguous. V was shortened by 0 bases and J by 6 bases, with 10 bases between the two germline ends. The CDR3 extends over 13 amino acids. Germline CDR1 GTSNPN, CDR2 SVGIG (reference sequence). The CDR3 DNA sequence: TGTGCCTGGAGTGTTGTTGCCCCGGATACGCAGTATTTT. Translating it yields CAWSVVAPDTQYF. The variable domain in full, completed from reference TRBV30 and TRBJ2-3, reads SQTIHQWPATLVQPVGSPLSLECTVEGTSNPNLYWYRQAAGRGLQLLFYSVGIGQISSEVPQNLSASRPQDRQFILSSKKLLLSDSGFYLCAWSVVAPDTQYFGPGTRLTVL.